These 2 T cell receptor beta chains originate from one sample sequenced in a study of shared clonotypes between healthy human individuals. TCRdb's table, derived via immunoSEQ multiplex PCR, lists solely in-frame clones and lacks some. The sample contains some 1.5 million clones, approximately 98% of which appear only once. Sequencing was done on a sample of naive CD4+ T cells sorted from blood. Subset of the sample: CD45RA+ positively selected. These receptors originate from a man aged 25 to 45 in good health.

CDR3 sequence: CASSFGTGENYGYTF. In nucleotides, the CDR3 is TGTGCCAGCAGCTTCGGGACAGGAGAAAACTATGGCTACACCTTC. The rearrangement links TRBV7-2 to TRBJ1-2, with 8 bases fitting TRBD1. CDR1 and CDR2 (germline): SGHTA, FQGNSA. CDR3 length equals 15 residues. V was pared by 3 bases and J by 2 bases, with 5 bases of the junction left unmatched.

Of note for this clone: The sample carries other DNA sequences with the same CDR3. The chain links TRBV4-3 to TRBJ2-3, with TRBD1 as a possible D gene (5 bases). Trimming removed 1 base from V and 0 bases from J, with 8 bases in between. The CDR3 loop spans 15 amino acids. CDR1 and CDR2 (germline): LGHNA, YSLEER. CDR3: CASSQGQGSTDTQYF. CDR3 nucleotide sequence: TGCGCCAGCAGCCAAGGGCAGGGAAGCACAGATACGCAGTATTTT.